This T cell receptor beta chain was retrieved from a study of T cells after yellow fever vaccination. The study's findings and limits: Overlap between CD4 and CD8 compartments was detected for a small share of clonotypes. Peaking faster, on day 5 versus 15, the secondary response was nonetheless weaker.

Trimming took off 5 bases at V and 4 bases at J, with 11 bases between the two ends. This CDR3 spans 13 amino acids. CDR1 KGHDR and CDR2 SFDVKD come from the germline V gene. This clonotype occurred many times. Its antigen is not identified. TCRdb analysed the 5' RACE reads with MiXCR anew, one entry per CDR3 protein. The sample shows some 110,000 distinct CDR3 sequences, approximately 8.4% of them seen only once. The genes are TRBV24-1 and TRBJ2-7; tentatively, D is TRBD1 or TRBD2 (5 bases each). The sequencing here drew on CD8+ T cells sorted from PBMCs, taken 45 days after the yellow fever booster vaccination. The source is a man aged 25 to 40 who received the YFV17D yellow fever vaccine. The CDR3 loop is CATSAGTGYEQYF. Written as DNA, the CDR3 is TGTGCCACCAGTGCCGGGACCGGTTACGAGCAGTACTTC.